Presented here are 21 T cell receptor beta chains from one specimen sequenced in a study of T cell repertoires in cytomegalovirus infection. Antigens of these TCRs are unknown. TCRdb called the reads again in MiXCR, with one record for every CDR3 protein. The sample includes fewer than 950,000 distinct CDR3 sequences, approximately 32% of them seen just once. The source was cultured CD8+ T cells from PBMCs, collected from culture after CMV antigen stimulation. Every receptor here comes from a human donor in good health (CMV status not recorded). Some clones in this sample may be carry-over from other donors' samples.

This rearrangement joins TRBV12-3 or TRBV12-4 to TRBJ1-3, with no clear D. The CDR3 covers 14 residues. With 5 bases removed from V and 0 bases from J, the gap between germline ends came to 8 bases. CDR3 bases: TGTGCCAGCAGTACCATATACTCTGGAAACACCATATATTTT. Protein product: CASSTIYSGNTIYF.

The chain links TRBV12-3 or TRBV12-4 to TRBJ1-1; D perhaps matches TRBD1 (6 bases). The CDR3 consists of 15 residues. V was trimmed by 0 bases and J by 10 bases, leaving 18 bases between them. Here the CDR3 reads CASSLAGGLQGAAFF. The CDR3 DNA is TGTGCCAGCAGTTTAGCGGGGGGTCTACAGGGAGCAGCTTTCTTT.

In its sample, this clonotype was seen many times. The chain employs TRBV12-3 or TRBV12-4 and TRBJ2-1; 10 nucleotides align to TRBD1. The CDR3 is made up of 14 amino acids. V was pared by 6 bases and J by 11 bases, with 10 bases of the junction left unmatched. CDR3 sequence (DNA): TGTGCCAGCAGACGGGGACAGGGGAACATTAAGCAGTTCTTC. Translating it yields CASRRGQGNIKQFF.

V gene TRBV6-2 or TRBV6-3 combines with J gene TRBJ2-1, with 9 bases fitting TRBD1. Germline CDR1 reads MNHEY; CDR2 reads SVGEGT. Unmatched junction bases numbered 8, after V lost 0 bases and J lost 8 bases. The CDR3 covers 16 residues. DNA for the CDR3: TGTGCCAGCAGTTACTCCCCGGGACAGGGAGTAGATGAGCAGTTCTTC. Its protein product is CASSYSPGQGVDEQFF.

This clonotype came up many times. The chain recombines TRBV7-2 with TRBJ1-1, with D possibly TRBD1 on 5 matching bases. This CDR3 region has 15 residues. Trimming removed 5 bases from V and 4 bases from J, with 17 bases in between. CDR1 is SGHTA and CDR2 is FQGNSA in the germline V gene. DNA for the CDR3: TGTGCCAGCAGCCCTCAGGGTGAGAGAACCACTGAAGCTTTCTTT. Protein product: CASSPQGERTTEAFF.

The chain is built from TRBV28 and TRBJ2-3; D possibly uses TRBD1 or TRBD2 (5 bases each). The V end was cut by 2 bases, the J end by 5 bases, with 11 bases between. The length of the CDR3 is 14 residues. From germline, CDR1 is MDHEN and CDR2 SYDVKM. As DNA, the CDR3 is TGTGCCAGCAGTTTAGAGGGGCAGGGAGATACGCAGTATTTT. Protein product: CASSLEGQGDTQYF.

The rearrangement links TRBV19 to TRBJ1-2; perhaps TRBD1 as D (5 bases). CDR3 length: 15 amino acids. V was pared by 7 bases and J by 7 bases, with 22 bases between. CDR1 LNHDA and CDR2 SQIVND come from the germline V gene (reference sequence). The CDR3 sequence: CASTARGAIIFGYTF. For the CDR3, the DNA is TGTGCCAGTACCGCAAGAGGGGCGATTATTTTTGGCTACACCTTC.

V usage is TRBV6-1 and J usage is TRBJ2-3, with D tentatively TRBD2 (6 bases). This CDR3 spans 15 amino acids. Germline V lookup: CDR1 MNHNS, CDR2 SASEGT. The V gene lost 4 bases and the J gene lost 2 bases, with 13 bases spanning the gap. CDR3 DNA sequence: TGTGCCAGCAGTGGCGGGACGGAGCTCACAGATACGCAGTATTTT. It encodes CASSGGTELTDTQYF.

V gene TRBV6-6 combines with J gene TRBJ2-3; D uncertain. The CDR3 runs 15 residues. The V gene lost 0 bases and the J gene lost 5 bases, with 12 bases spanning the gap. Per the germline V gene, CDR1 is MNHNY and CDR2 is SVGAGI (reference sequence). CDR3: CASSYSGGLGDTQYF. In DNA, the CDR3 is TGTGCCAGCAGTTACTCGGGTGGTCTGGGAGATACGCAGTATTTT.

The V gene is TRBV2, the J gene TRBJ2-6, with unresolved D. The germline gives CDR1 SNHLY, CDR2 FYNNEI. Trimming pared 3 bases from V and 9 bases from J, leaving 9 bases between. CDR3 length: 13 amino acids. The CDR3 region is CASSDPGDNVLTF. CDR3 bases: TGTGCCAGCAGTGACCCCGGTGACAACGTCCTGACTTTC.

The chain uses TRBV7-6 and TRBJ2-3, with TRBD2 matching 8 bases. CDR3 size: 16 residues. V was pared by 6 bases and J by 3 bases, with 11 bases of the junction left unmatched. Germline V gene sequence: CDR1 SGHVS, CDR2 FNYEAQ. CDR3 in DNA: TGTGCCAGCAGTCAGGAGGTAGCGGGGCAAACAGATACGCAGTATTTT. Encoded protein: CASSQEVAGQTDTQYF.

The chain uses TRBV9 and TRBJ2-3, with TRBD1 identical over 10 bases. The CDR3 spans 14 residues. J lost 4 bases, V lost 3 bases, and 2 bases had no gene match. Per the germline V gene, CDR1 is SGDLS and CDR2 is YYNGEE. The CDR3: CASSAGQGADTQYF. DNA for the CDR3: TGTGCCAGCAGCGCAGGACAGGGGGCAGATACGCAGTATTTT.

This chain connects TRBV3-1 to TRBJ1-1; the D is unclear. Germline V gene lookup returns CDR1 LGHDT and CDR2 YNNKEL (reference sequence). The CDR3 covers 13 residues. V was clipped by 1 base and J by 11 bases, with 14 bases between them. CDR3 residues: CASSQGGSVDAFF. As DNA, the CDR3 is TGTGCCAGCAGCCAAGGAGGCAGCGTGGACGCTTTCTTT.

This clonotype was seen many times. The V gene is TRBV7-8, the J gene TRBJ1-5, with D hard to call. Germline V gives CDR1 SGHVS, CDR2 FQNEAQ. The CDR3 is 16 residues long. Trimming took 1 base from V and 2 from J, leaving 12 bases between them. CDR3 residues: CASSLDLWGGNQPQHF. The CDR3, as DNA: TGTGCCAGCAGCTTAGATCTGTGGGGAGGCAATCAGCCCCAGCATTTT.

Of note for this clonotype: This sequence may be a read error, since a much larger clone differs from it by one base. The DNA for the CDR3 is TGTGCCAACAGCTTAGGATGGTCTGGCACTGAAGCTTTCTTT. It specifies CANSLGWSGTEAFF. J is TRBJ1-1 and V is TRBV7-8; no firm D call. This CDR3 has 14 amino acids. CDR1 and CDR2 from the germline V gene are SGHVS and FQNEAQ.

This clonotype was observed at least ten times. The chain joins TRBV5-4 to TRBJ1-1, with D unclear. CDR3 length: 14 amino acids. V was cut by 2 bases and J by 3 bases, with 11 bases left in between. The germline gives CDR1 SGHNT, CDR2 YYREEE (reference sequence). This CDR3 reads CASSLLDDYTEAFF. CDR3 nucleotide sequence: TGTGCCAGCAGCTTATTGGACGATTACACTGAAGCTTTCTTT.

V usage is TRBV27 and J usage is TRBJ1-1; TRBD1 is a possible D gene (6 bases). Germline CDR1 MNHEY, CDR2 SMNVEV (reference sequence). V shed 2 bases and J shed 4 bases, with 14 bases lying between them. The CDR3 sequence is 15 residues long. In DNA form, the CDR3 reads TGTGCCAGCAGTTTAGGAGGAGGGGGGCGCACTGAAGCTTTCTTT. This sequence encodes CASSLGGGGRTEAFF.

This clonotype was counted between two and nine times. The chain employs TRBV5-5 and TRBJ1-2; D gene unclear. The CDR3 runs to 15 residues. Germline-derived CDR1 and CDR2 are SGHKS and YYEKEE (reference sequence). Trimming took 0 bases from V and 4 from J, leaving 13 bases between them. The CDR3 region is CASSLGREGVYGYTF. CDR3 DNA sequence: TGTGCCAGCAGCTTGGGAAGGGAAGGAGTCTATGGCTACACCTTC.

This clonotype came up a few times. This chain connects TRBV27 to TRBJ1-5, with TRBD1 as a possible D gene (6 bases). CDR3 size: 14 residues. Trimming shortened V by 4 bases and J by 3 bases, and 10 bases separated the two germline ends. Germline CDR1 and CDR2: MNHEY and SMNVEV (reference sequence). In DNA, the CDR3 is TGTGCCAGCAGTTCCAGGGGCCCCAATCAGCCCCAGCATTTT. Its translation: CASSSRGPNQPQHF.

The count of this clonotype is one. The V and J genes are TRBV5-4 and TRBJ2-7, with 9 bases identical to TRBD2. The germline CDR1 and CDR2 sequences are SGHNT and YYREEE (reference sequence). Losses at the gene ends were 4 bases for V and 3 bases for J; bases not matched to a gene: 20. This CDR3 is built from 19 residues. CDR3 DNA: TGTGCCAGCAGCCAATTTCGAAGCGGGGGGCCTACCAACTTCTACGAGCAGTACTTC. Translating gives CASSQFRSGGPTNFYEQYF.

The chain employs TRBV7-9 and TRBJ1-5, with a possible D match to TRBD1 (5 bases). The germline CDR1 and CDR2 sequences are SEHNR and FQNEAQ (reference sequence). Trimming stripped 0 bases from V and 5 bases from J, with 11 bases between. The CDR3 loop spans 15 amino acids. The CDR3 DNA follows: TGTGCCAGCAGCTTAGCAGGGGTAGGGGATCAGCCCCAGCATTTT. Its translation: CASSLAGVGDQPQHF.